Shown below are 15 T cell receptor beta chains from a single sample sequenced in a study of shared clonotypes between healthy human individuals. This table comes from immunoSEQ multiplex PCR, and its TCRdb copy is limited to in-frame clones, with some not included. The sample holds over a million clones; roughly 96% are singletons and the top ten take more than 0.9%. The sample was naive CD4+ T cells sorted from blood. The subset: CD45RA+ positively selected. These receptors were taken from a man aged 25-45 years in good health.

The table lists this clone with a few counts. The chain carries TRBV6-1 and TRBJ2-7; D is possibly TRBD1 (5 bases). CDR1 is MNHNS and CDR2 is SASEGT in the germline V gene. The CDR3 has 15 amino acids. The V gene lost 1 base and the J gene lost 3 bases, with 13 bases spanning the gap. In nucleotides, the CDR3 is TGTGCCAGCAGTGAAGAGGGGTGGGAAGACTACGAGCAGTACTTC. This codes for CASSEEGWEDYEQYF.

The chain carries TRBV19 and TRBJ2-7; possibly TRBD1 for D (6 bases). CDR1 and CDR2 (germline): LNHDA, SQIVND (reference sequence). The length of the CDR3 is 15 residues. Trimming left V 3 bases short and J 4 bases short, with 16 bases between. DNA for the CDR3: TGTGCCAGTAGTATGCCTGGGGGCAGATCTTACGAGCAGTACTTC. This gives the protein CASSMPGGRSYEQYF.

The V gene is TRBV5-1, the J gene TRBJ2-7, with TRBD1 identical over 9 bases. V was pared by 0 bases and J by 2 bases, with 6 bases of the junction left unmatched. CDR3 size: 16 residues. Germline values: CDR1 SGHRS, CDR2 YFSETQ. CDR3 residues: CASSLGRTGVAYEQYF. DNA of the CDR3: TGCGCCAGCAGCTTGGGAAGGACAGGGGTGGCCTACGAGCAGTACTTC.

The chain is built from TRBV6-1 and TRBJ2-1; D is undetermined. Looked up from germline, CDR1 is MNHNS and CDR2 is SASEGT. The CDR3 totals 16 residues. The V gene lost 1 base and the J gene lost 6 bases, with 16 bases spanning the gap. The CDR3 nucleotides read TGTGCCAGCAGTGAAGGTGAAGATGTGCCCCTCAATGAGCAGTTCTTC. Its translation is CASSEGEDVPLNEQFF.

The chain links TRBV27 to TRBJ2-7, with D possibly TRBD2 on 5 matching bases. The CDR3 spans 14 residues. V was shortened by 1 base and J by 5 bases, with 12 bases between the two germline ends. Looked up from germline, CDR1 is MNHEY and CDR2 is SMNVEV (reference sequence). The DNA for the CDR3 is TGTGCCAGCAGTTTATTCGGGGAATCAAACGAGCAGTACTTC. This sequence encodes CASSLFGESNEQYF.

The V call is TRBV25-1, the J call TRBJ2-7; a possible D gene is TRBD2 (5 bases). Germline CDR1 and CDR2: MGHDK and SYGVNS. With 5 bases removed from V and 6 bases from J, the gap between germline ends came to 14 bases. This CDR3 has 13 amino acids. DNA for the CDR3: TGTGCCAGCAGTCCGGCTAGGCGGGTCGAGCAGTACTTC. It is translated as CASSPARRVEQYF.

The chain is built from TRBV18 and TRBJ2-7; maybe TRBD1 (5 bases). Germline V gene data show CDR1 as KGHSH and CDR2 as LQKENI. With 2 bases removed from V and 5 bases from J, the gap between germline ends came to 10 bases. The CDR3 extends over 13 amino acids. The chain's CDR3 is CASSPSMTDEQYF. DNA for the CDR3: TGTGCCAGCTCACCAAGTATGACAGACGAGCAGTACTTC.

Here the CDR3 reads CASSPHGGATYEQYF. The CDR3 coding sequence is TGTGCCAGCTCACCTCATGGTGGGGCTACCTACGAGCAGTACTTC. The rearrangement joins TRBV18 to TRBJ2-7; weak D call: TRBD1 (5 bases). V was cut by 3 bases and J by 2 bases, with 14 bases left in between. There are 15 residues in the CDR3. Germline V gene lookup returns CDR1 KGHSH and CDR2 LQKENI.

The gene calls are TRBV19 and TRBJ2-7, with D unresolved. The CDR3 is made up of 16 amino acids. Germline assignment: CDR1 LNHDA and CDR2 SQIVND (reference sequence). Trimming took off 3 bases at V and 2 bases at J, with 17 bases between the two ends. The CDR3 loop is CASSMVRITGPYEQYF. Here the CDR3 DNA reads TGTGCCAGTAGTATGGTCCGGATAACGGGCCCCTACGAGCAGTACTTC.

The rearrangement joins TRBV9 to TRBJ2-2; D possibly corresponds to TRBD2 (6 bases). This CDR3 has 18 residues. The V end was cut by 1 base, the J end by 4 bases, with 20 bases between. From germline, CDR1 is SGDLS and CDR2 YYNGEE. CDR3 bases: TGTGCCAGCAGCGTATGGGGTACTAGCCCTACTTTCACCGGGGAGCTGTTTTTT. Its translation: CASSVWGTSPTFTGELFF.

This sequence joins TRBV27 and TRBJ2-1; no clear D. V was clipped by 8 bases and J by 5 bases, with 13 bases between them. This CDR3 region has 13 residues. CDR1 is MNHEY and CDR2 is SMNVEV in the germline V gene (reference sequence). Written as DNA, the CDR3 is TGTGCCAGCTGCTGTGAGCAGAACAATGAGCAGTTCTTC. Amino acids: CASCCEQNNEQFF.

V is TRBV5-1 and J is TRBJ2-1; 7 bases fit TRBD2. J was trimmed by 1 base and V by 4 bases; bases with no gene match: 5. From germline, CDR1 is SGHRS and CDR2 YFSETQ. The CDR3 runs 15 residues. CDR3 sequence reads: CASSPSGNSYNEQFF. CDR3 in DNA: TGCGCCAGCAGCCCGAGCGGGAATTCCTACAATGAGCAGTTCTTC. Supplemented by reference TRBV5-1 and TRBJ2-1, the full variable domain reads KAGVTQTPRYLIKTRGQQVTLSCSPISGHRSVSWYQQTPGQGLQFLFEYFSETQRNKGNFPGRFSGRQFSNSRSEMNVSTLELGDSALYLCASSPSGNSYNEQFFGPGTRLTVL.

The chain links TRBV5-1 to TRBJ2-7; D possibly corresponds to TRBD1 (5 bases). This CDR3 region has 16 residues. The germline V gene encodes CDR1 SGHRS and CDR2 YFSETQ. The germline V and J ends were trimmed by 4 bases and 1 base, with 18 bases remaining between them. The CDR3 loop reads CASSPGPTDNSYEQYF. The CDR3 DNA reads TGCGCCAGCAGCCCAGGTCCGACAGACAATTCCTACGAGCAGTACTTC. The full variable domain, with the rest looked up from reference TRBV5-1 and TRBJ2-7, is KAGVTQTPRYLIKTRGQQVTLSCSPISGHRSVSWYQQTPGQGLQFLFEYFSETQRNKGNFPGRFSGRQFSNSRSEMNVSTLELGDSALYLCASSPGPTDNSYEQYFGPGTRLTVT.

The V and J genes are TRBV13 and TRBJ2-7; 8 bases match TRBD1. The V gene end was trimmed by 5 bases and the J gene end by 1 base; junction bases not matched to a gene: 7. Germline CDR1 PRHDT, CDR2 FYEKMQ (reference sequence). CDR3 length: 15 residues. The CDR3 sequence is CASSAAWDRSYEQYF. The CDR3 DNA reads TGTGCCAGCAGCGCTGCTTGGGACAGGTCCTACGAGCAGTACTTC.

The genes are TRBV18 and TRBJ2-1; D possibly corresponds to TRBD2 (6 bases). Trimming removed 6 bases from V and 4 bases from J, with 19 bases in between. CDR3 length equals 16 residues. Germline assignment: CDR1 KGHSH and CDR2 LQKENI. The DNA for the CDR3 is TGTGCCAGCTCCCCCCTCGGTGCGGGACCTTACAATGAGCAGTTCTTC. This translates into CASSPLGAGPYNEQFF.